This TCR beta chain was observed in a study of T cell repertoires in ileal Crohn's disease. Across the whole study: All patients had surgery for stricturing (approximately 60%) or penetrating (about 39%) disease. Thiopurines (around 10) or anti-TNF agents (around 19) were given postoperatively to about half.

This table comes from immunoSEQ multiplex PCR, and its TCRdb copy is limited to in-frame clones, with some not included. The profile shows about 11,000 clones, approximately 77% of them singletons. In germline, CDR1 is SGDLS, CDR2 YYNGEE. Trimming shortened V by 0 bases and J by 9 bases, and 10 bases separated the two germline ends. The CDR3 spans 13 residues. Documented time point: neoterminal ileum biopsy at postoperative endoscopy, about 6 months after surgery. Overall study findings and caveats: Active smokers at surgery had more clonal expansions than non-smokers. Clonality above 26.8% at surgery always came with endoscopic recurrence.

As to this clone: What it binds is not known.

The source of this sequence is an adult with Crohn's disease. The sample consisted of ileal tissue. The chain recombines TRBV9 with TRBJ2-1, with D tentatively TRBD2 (6 bases). CDR3 nucleotide sequence: TGTGCCAGCAGCGTAGGAGCGGAGGGTGAGCAGTTCTTC. Protein: CASSVGAEGEQFF.